This T cell receptor (beta chain) emerged from a study of blood T cells in healthy people across ages. This CDR3 is built from 15 residues. The V gene's germline CDR1 is SGHNT and CDR2 YENEEA. Trimming removed 3 bases from V and 7 bases from J, with 19 bases in between. It was with a sample-barcoded 5' primer and a J-beta primer mix that a second PCR of roughly 7 to 12 cycles was run. Each CDR3 protein is one row after TCRdb ran MiXCR on the 5' RACE reads. The table has about 670,000 distinct CDR3 sequences, 35% to 50% seen once. The genes are TRBV11-3 and TRBJ2-7, with D possibly matching TRBD2 (5 bases). Sequenced input: blood. The receptor was isolated from a man at least 80 years old in good health. The chain's CDR3 is CASSLDGIPSNEQYF. The CDR3 DNA sequence: TGTGCCAGCAGCTTGGACGGGATCCCTAGCAATGAGCAGTACTTC.